These 28 T cell receptor beta chains were all obtained from the same sample, sequenced in a study of human CD8 memory T cell subsets (TCRdb year 2020). A Human TCR Profiling Kit was used to prepare UMI-labeled 5' RACE TCRbeta libraries. TCRdb reanalyzed the reads, keeping one entry per CDR3 protein sequence and omitting DNA. This sample's table carries about 4,900 distinct CDR3 sequences. Of the sample, under 30% falls within the top ten clones. The sequenced sample consisted of CD8+ T cells from PBMCs. These receptors originate from a human donor in good health.

This chain uses TRBV20-1 with TRBJ2-3; the D call from TCRdb, TRBD1, cannot be confirmed without DNA. The CDR3 contains 15 residues. CDR1 is DFQATT and CDR2 is SNEGSKA in the germline V gene (reference sequence). The CDR3 here is CSANVRGQGTDTQYF.

This chain connects TRBV20-1 to TRBJ2-7; TCRdb reports TRBD2, a call that lacks DNA to check it against. CDR1 and CDR2 (germline): DFQATT, SNEGSKA (reference sequence). This CDR3 has 16 amino acids. CDR3 residues: CSASGSTSGDSYEQYF.

This chain uses TRBV29-1 with TRBJ2-7; the D call of TRBD1 rests on TCRdb alone, since no DNA is present to check it. CDR1 is SQVTM and CDR2 is ANQGSEA in the germline V gene. The CDR3 runs 15 residues. CDR3 residues: CSVALPGQATYEQYF.

The rearrangement uses TRBV3-1 and TRBJ2-1; TCRdb's D gene call, TRBD2, goes unchecked for lack of DNA. Germline CDR1 and CDR2: LGHDT and YNNKEL (reference sequence). The CDR3 length is 14 residues. This CDR3 is CASSHGLERNEQFF.

The chain recombines TRBV7-9 with TRBJ2-7; TCRdb's D call of TRBD1 is untestable without DNA. CDR3 size: 12 residues. Germline V CDR1 and CDR2: SEHNR, FQNEAQ (reference sequence). The CDR3 loop reads CASSSTAYEQYF.

This clonotype ranks as large in terms of frequency. This chain uses TRBV19 with TRBJ2-5. CDR1 is LNHDA, CDR2 SQIVND, per germline (reference sequence). This CDR3 contains 13 residues. CDR3 sequence reads: CASSYSLSESQYF.

Judged by frequency, this clonotype is medium-sized. The chain recombines TRBV6-6 with TRBJ1-2. In germline, CDR1 is MNHNY, CDR2 SVGAGI (reference sequence). This CDR3 comprises 15 residues. The CDR3 loop is CASTWTANFNYGYTF.

This chain connects TRBV6-4 to TRBJ2-1; TCRdb returns TRBD2, unconfirmable since there is no DNA. This CDR3 contains 14 residues. The germline V gene has CDR1 MRHNA and CDR2 SNTAGT. This CDR3 reads CASSNSEGSNEQFF.

V is TRBV4-3 and J is TRBJ2-1; TCRdb's D call of TRBD2 is untestable without DNA. The CDR3 contains 15 residues. In germline, CDR1 is LGHNA, CDR2 YSLEER. The CDR3 sequence is CASSQGREGGNEQFF.

The gene calls are TRBV5-4 and TRBJ1-1. The CDR3 consists of 12 residues. Germline lookup yields CDR1 SGHNT and CDR2 YYREEE (reference sequence). CDR3 amino acids: CASSLAGNEAFF.

By frequency, this clonotype registers medium-sized. The chain carries TRBV4-3 and TRBJ2-2; TCRdb lists TRBD1, though no DNA is available to test this call. The germline V gene has CDR1 LGHNA and CDR2 YSLEER. This CDR3 spans 17 amino acids. CDR3 sequence: CASSQAYRGQNTGELFF.

CDR3 protein: CASSQSSGRANNEQFF. The chain joins TRBV7-7 to TRBJ2-1; there is no DNA to check the TCRdb D call of TRBD2. Germline V gene data show CDR1 as SSHAT and CDR2 as FNYEAQ (reference sequence). This CDR3 has 16 amino acids.

The chain is built from TRBV15 and TRBJ2-3; absent DNA, TCRdb's TRBD1 call cannot be checked. Germline V gene sequence: CDR1 LNHNV, CDR2 YYDKDF (reference sequence). This CDR3 has 15 amino acids. The CDR3 spells CATSRDSGVTDTQYF.

This rearrangement joins TRBV4-2 to TRBJ2-3; TCRdb picks TRBD2, but there is no DNA to check that call. Germline V CDR1 and CDR2: LGHNA, YNFKEQ. The CDR3 has 12 residues. CDR3 residues: CASSQGLYTQYF.

J is TRBJ2-5 and V is TRBV5-4; lacking DNA, the TRBD2 call made by TCRdb goes unchecked. Germline V CDR1 and CDR2: SGHNT, YYREEE (reference sequence). The CDR3 covers 14 residues. This CDR3 reads CASSLGVEEETQYF.

By frequency, this clonotype registers medium-sized (0.01 to 0.1%). The chain employs TRBV19 and TRBJ2-3. Germline-derived CDR1 and CDR2 are LNHDA and SQIVND (reference sequence). The CDR3 sequence is 12 residues long. The CDR3: CASSIGTDTQYF. The full variable domain, in which reference TRBV19 and TRBJ2-3 provide the parts outside the CDR3, is DGGITQSPKYLFRKEGQNVTLSCEQNLNHDAMYWYRQDPGQGLRLIYYSQIVNDFQKGDIAEGYSVSREKKESFPLTVTSAQKNPTAFYLCASSIGTDTQYFGPGTRLTVL.

This clonotype is medium-sized by frequency. The J gene is TRBJ2-1, the V gene TRBV20-1; the D call from TCRdb, TRBD2, cannot be confirmed without DNA. CDR3 length equals 15 residues. Germline-derived CDR1 and CDR2 are DFQATT and SNEGSKA (reference sequence). Here the CDR3 reads CSARALAGDFNEQFF.

This clonotype is deemed medium-sized by its frequency. The rearrangement links TRBV20-1 to TRBJ2-1; TCRdb's D call, TRBD1, is unchecked because there is no DNA. CDR1 is DFQATT and CDR2 is SNEGSKA in the germline V gene (reference sequence). The CDR3 is 16 residues long. CDR3 residues: CSAIRHGGLEPGEQFF.

The chain carries TRBV6-4 and TRBJ2-3; TCRdb designates TRBD1, a call that cannot be tested without DNA. The CDR3 runs 15 residues. Germline-derived CDR1 and CDR2 are MRHNA and SNTAGT. The CDR3 sequence: CASSDNGGTEDTQYF.

According to its frequency, this clonotype is large. The V and J genes are TRBV12-3 or TRBV12-4 and TRBJ2-2; TCRdb's assignment of TRBD1 cannot be checked, as there is no DNA. The CDR3 is 16 amino acids. The CDR3 loop reads CASSPGQDPNTGELFF.

The chain employs TRBV6-4 and TRBJ2-2; with no DNA, the TCRdb D assignment of TRBD2 cannot be verified. Germline-derived CDR1 and CDR2 are MRHNA and SNTAGT. The CDR3 has 15 amino acids. CDR3 loop: CASTETSGGTGELFF.

The V gene is TRBV7-3, the J gene TRBJ2-7; TCRdb gives TRBD1 as the D gene, but with no DNA this cannot be confirmed. The CDR3 runs 14 residues. Germline values: CDR1 SGHTA, CDR2 FQGTGA. The CDR3 is CASSLLAGPYEQYF.

This CDR3 reads CASSRGQGEVTDTQYF. V is TRBV6-4 and J is TRBJ2-3; TCRdb reports TRBD1, a call that lacks DNA to check it against. This CDR3 has 16 residues. The V gene's germline CDR1 is MRHNA and CDR2 SNTAGT.

J is TRBJ1-2 and V is TRBV11-2; checking the TCRdb D call of TRBD1 is not possible without DNA. The V gene's germline CDR1 is SGHAT and CDR2 FQNNGV. The CDR3 consists of 17 residues. CDR3 sequence: CASSPYPSGQGLYGYTF.

This clonotype is called medium-sized based on its frequency. The chain is built from TRBV6-1 and TRBJ1-1; the TRBD1 assignment by TCRdb is unverifiable without DNA. The CDR3 has 15 residues. The germline V gene has CDR1 MNHNS and CDR2 SASEGT. The CDR3 loop reads CASSQTGGGSTEAFF.

Measured by frequency, this clonotype is medium-sized. This chain joins TRBV29-1 and TRBJ2-3; the TCRdb D gene call, TRBD1, has no DNA to confirm it. The CDR3 spans 15 residues. The germline V gene has CDR1 SQVTM and CDR2 ANQGSEA. CDR3: CSVVGGATPGDTQYF.

The chain couples TRBV6-4 to TRBJ2-2. The CDR3 is 15 amino acids. Germline values: CDR1 MRHNA, CDR2 SNTAGT. The CDR3 loop reads CASSDGQGDTGELFF.

The J gene is TRBJ2-7, the V gene TRBV20-1; TCRdb proposes TRBD1, but this gene call is untestable without DNA. Germline V gene lookup returns CDR1 DFQATT and CDR2 SNEGSKA (reference sequence). The CDR3 runs to 18 residues. CDR3 sequence: CSARDNSLGTGFTYEQYF.